This is a list of T cell receptor beta chains from one sample in a study of CD8+ T cells in alopecia areata. TCRdb's copy holds only in-frame clones and misses some; the assay was immunoSEQ multiplex PCR. Of around 150,000 clones listed, 62% are singletons. Sequences were obtained from CD8+ T cells sorted from blood. The source of these receptors is a human donor in good health. Both conserved end residues are part of each CDR3. The order of the fields is D gene, V gene, J gene, clone size, CDR3 DNA, CDR3 protein. D genes are given only for firm matches. The listing skips clone size in some rows; elsewhere it reads once, few, many or a size class.

>-|TRBV11-2|TRBJ1-1|-
TGTGCCAGCAGCTTAATACAGGGAATGAACACTGAAGCTTTCTTT
CASSLIQGMNTEAFF
>TRBD2|TRBV28|TRBJ2-7|-
TGTGCCACCATTCCCCCGGGACTAGGTTACTACGAGCAGTACTTC
CATIPPGLGYYEQYF
>-|TRBV29-1|TRBJ2-2|few
TGCAGCGTCCACGGGATAGCGAACACCGGGGAGCTGTTTTTT
CSVHGIANTGELFF
>-|TRBV29-1|TRBJ2-3|-
TGCAGCGTTGAAATAGGAGATACGCAGTATTTT
CSVEIGDTQYF
>-|TRBV5-1|TRBJ2-2|once
TGCGCCAGCAGCTTCGACCCCCCCGGGGAGCTGTTTTTT
CASSFDPPGELFF
>TRBD2|TRBV2|TRBJ2-3|-
TGTGCCAGCAGTGACGGCGGGAGCGGAGATACGCAGTATTTT
CASSDGGSGDTQYF
>-|TRBV19|TRBJ2-7|-
TGTGCCAGTTCAGGGGTTTCCTACGAGCAGTACTTC
CASSGVSYEQYF
>TRBD1|TRBV27|TRBJ1-5|once
TGTGCCAGCAGTTTATTCGGGACAGCAAATCAGCCCCAGCATTTT
CASSLFGTANQPQHF
>-|TRBV29-1|TRBJ2-7|-
TGCAGCGTTGAAACGGAGAGCTCCTACGAGCAGTACTTC
CSVETESSYEQYF
>-|TRBV29-1|TRBJ2-7|-
TGCAGCGTTGAGGATGGTTCCTCCTACGAGCAGTACTTC
CSVEDGSSYEQYF
>-|TRBV7-8|TRBJ2-2|-
TGTGCCAGCAGCTCAGGACTATCAAGGACCGGGGAGCTGTTTTTT
CASSSGLSRTGELFF
>TRBD2|TRBV4-1|TRBJ2-7|-
TGCGCCAGCAGCCATCCCGGGACTAGCGGCTCCTACGAGCAGTACTTC
CASSHPGTSGSYEQYF
>-|TRBV9|TRBJ1-1|-
TGTGCCAGCAGCGTAGGGGCGAACACTGAAGCTTTCTTT
CASSVGANTEAFF
>-|TRBV7-3|TRBJ2-7|few
TGTGCCAGCAGCTTAACCAAAGGCTACGAGCAGTACTTC
CASSLTKGYEQYF
>-|TRBV23-1|TRBJ2-5|-
TGTGCCAGCAGTTTGGGGCGGGAGACCCAGTACTTC
CASSLGRETQYF
>-|TRBV29-1|TRBJ2-7|-
TGCAGCGTTGGCCCGGGTCCAAGCTCCTACGAGCAGTACTTC
CSVGPGPSSYEQYF
>-|TRBV27|TRBJ2-5|-
TGTGCCAGCAGTCTCCTAGCAGGGCAAGAGACCCAGTACTTC
CASSLLAGQETQYF
>-|TRBV5-4|TRBJ1-2|few
TGTGCCAGCAGCCCCGGGGGGAACGGCTACACCTTC
CASSPGGNGYTF
>-|TRBV4-1|TRBJ2-7|-
TGCGCCAGCAGCCCGGAAACCTCATCCCCCGAATCCTACGAGCAGTACTTC
CASSPETSSPESYEQYF
>-|TRBV29-1|TRBJ1-2|-
TGCAGCGTTGAAGGTCGGCCGGGTGGCTACACCTTC
CSVEGRPGGYTF
>-|TRBV5-1|TRBJ2-7|medium-sized
TGCGCCAGCAGCTTGATGGGCAGCTCCTACGAGCAGTACTTC
CASSLMGSSYEQYF
>TRBD1|TRBV5-5|TRBJ1-1|few
TGTGCCAGCAGCTTGTGGGACAGCTCGAACACTGAAGCTTTCTTT
CASSLWDSSNTEAFF
>TRBD2|TRBV27|TRBJ2-5|-
TGTGCCAGCAGTTCAACTCTAGCGGGAGGACGCCAAGAGACCCAGTACTTC
CASSSTLAGGRQETQYF
>-|TRBV2|TRBJ1-1|few
TGTGCCAGCACCACTATGGGGGGGAACACTGAAGCTTTCTTT
CASTTMGGNTEAFF
>-|TRBV27|TRBJ2-5|few
TGTGCCAGCAGCCCCGGTGCAGAGACCCAGTACTTC
CASSPGAETQYF
>-|TRBV29-1|TRBJ2-2|-
TGCAGCGTGGACTCTCCGTGGCCCGGGGAGCTGTTTTTT
CSVDSPWPGELFF
>-|TRBV10-2|TRBJ2-2|-
TGCGCCAGCAGGACATTAGGGGTAGCGGAGCTGTTTTTT
CASRTLGVAELFF
>-|TRBV10-2|TRBJ1-5|-
TGCGCCAGCAGTGGACCTCTCAATCAGCCCCAGCATTTT
CASSGPLNQPQHF
>-|TRBV29-1|TRBJ2-1|-
TGCAGCGTTGCGGGCACAGGAGTAAATGAGCAGTTCTTC
CSVAGTGVNEQFF
>-|TRBV5-1|TRBJ2-1|-
TGCGCCAGCAGCACCACGAGCTCCTACAATGAGCAGTTCTTC
CASSTTSSYNEQFF
>-|TRBV6-5|TRBJ1-1|-
TGTGCCAGCAGTTACGGTTTGCACACTGAAGCTTTCTTT
CASSYGLHTEAFF
>-|TRBV7-9|TRBJ2-3|-
TGTGCCAGCAGCCCCCGGGGGGATACGCAGTATTTT
CASSPRGDTQYF
>TRBD2|TRBV13|TRBJ2-3|-
TGTGCCAGCAGCTCTTTAGCGGGAGGGTTTGCAGATACGCAGTATTTT
CASSSLAGGFADTQYF
>-|TRBV13|TRBJ2-7|-
TGTGCCAGCAGCTTACAGGCCCTGGGGTACTACGAGCAGTACTTC
CASSLQALGYYEQYF
>-|TRBV30|TRBJ2-2|-
TGTGCCTGTGGTGGGTTCGGCACCGGGGAGCTGTTTTTT
CACGGFGTGELFF
>-|TRBV10-3|TRBJ2-5|-
TGTGCCATCAGTGGAGCGGGCCCTCATGGGGAGACCCAGTACTTC
CAISGAGPHGETQYF
>TRBD2|TRBV30|TRBJ2-1|-
TGTGCCTGGACCCGCGGGGGAGGGTCGTCGAATGAGCAGTTCTTC
CAWTRGGGSSNEQFF